The clone carrying this T cell receptor beta chain was seen many times. Researchers took RNA transcripts and amplified the TCR beta CDR3 regions from them. First-round RT-PCR of the TCR CDR3 relied on the HTBI primer set. TCRdb independently ran MiXCR on the multiplex PCR reads; one entry per CDR3 protein. The sample records a few hundred thousand distinct CDR3 sequences, roughly 14% being singletons. This specimen comes from a study of T cells in Graves' hyperthyroidism and ophthalmopathy. CDR1 is SNHLY, CDR2 FYNNEI, per germline. This CDR3 has 16 amino acids. Trimming shortened V by 2 bases and J by 6 bases, and 20 bases separated the two germline ends. Clinical symptoms, serum thyroxine, TRAb, thyroid ultrasound and orbital computed tomography established diagnosis. An approximately 9.4 ml volume of fresh peripheral blood provided the PBMCs.

The genes are TRBV2 and TRBJ2-7; D is perhaps TRBD2 (7 bases). The sequence was obtained from a woman under 30 with Graves' hyperthyroidism that later progressed to Graves' ophthalmopathy. Sequenced: blood. The CDR3 loop reads CASSEPEGGGPPEQYF. CDR3 in DNA: TGTGCCAGCAGTGAACCCGAGGGGGGAGGGCCGCCCGAGCAGTACTTC.